One sample yielded the 7 T cell receptor beta chains listed below, sequenced in a study of blood T cells in healthy people across ages. PCR was performed a second time for about 7 to 12 cycles using a sample-barcoded 5' primer and a J-beta primer mix. One entry per CDR3 protein results from TCRdb running MiXCR on the 5' RACE reads. The sample has about 800,000 distinct CDR3 sequences, 25% seen once. This sample also appeared in a second study, on T cells of mothers and their children.

The source material was blood. These receptors were taken from a boy aged 5-17 years in good health.

The CDR3 region has the DNA TGTGCCAGCAGTCACCGAATCGGCGGAAACACTGAAGCTTTCTTT. This encodes CASSHRIGGNTEAFF. This chain joins TRBV27 and TRBJ1-1; D is uncertain. The CDR3 is 15 amino acids. Trimming stripped 5 bases from V and 2 bases from J, with 15 bases between. Germline loops: CDR1 MNHEY, CDR2 SMNVEV (reference sequence).

The chain recombines TRBV7-6 with TRBJ2-1; TRBD1 matches at 9 bases. This CDR3 has 13 residues. With V trimmed by 5 bases and J by 9 bases, 5 bases remained unmatched. Germline values: CDR1 SGHVS, CDR2 FNYEAQ. This CDR3 reads CASSPWDRAEQFF. The CDR3 nucleotides are TGTGCCAGCAGCCCCTGGGACAGGGCTGAGCAGTTCTTC.

The sample holds a few counts of this clonotype. The chain links TRBV4-3 to TRBJ2-5; 8 bases are a match to TRBD2. After removal of 0 bases from V and 4 bases from J, the junction contained 7 bases not matched to a gene. The CDR3 runs to 16 residues. Germline V gene data show CDR1 as LGHNA and CDR2 as YSLEER. In DNA, the CDR3 is TGCGCCAGCAGCCAAGACCGGACTAGCAGGGGAGAGACCCAGTACTTC. Residues: CASSQDRTSRGETQYF.

This clonotype was seen a handful of times. The chain recombines TRBV18 with TRBJ2-1; D is undetermined. This CDR3 contains 13 residues. The ends were cut back, 0 bases at V and 14 bases at J, with 14 bases in the middle. Germline V CDR1 and CDR2: KGHSH, LQKENI. Written as DNA, the CDR3 is TGTGCCAGCTCACCACCGAACGGGTTCGCGGAGTTCTTC. Amino acids: CASSPPNGFAEFF.

This clonotype was seen ten or more times. The rearrangement links TRBV7-6 to TRBJ2-5; D not certain. With 5 bases removed from V and 0 bases from J, the gap between germline ends came to 7 bases. Germline CDR1 SGHVS, CDR2 FNYEAQ. This CDR3 has 13 amino acids. As DNA, the CDR3 is TGTGCCAGCAGCCCGAATTACCAAGAGACCCAGTACTTC. This encodes CASSPNYQETQYF.

In this sample, this clonotype turned up a few times. CDR3 nucleotides: TGTGCCAGCAGTTTAGTAACGGGTCCCTCTGGAAACACCATATATTTT. This translates into CASSLVTGPSGNTIYF. The chain carries TRBV28 and TRBJ1-3; D remains ambiguous. Germline V lookup: CDR1 MDHEN, CDR2 SYDVKM. V lost 2 bases to trimming and J lost 0 bases, with 11 bases between them. This CDR3 region has 16 residues.

This clonotype was detected a few times. This chain uses TRBV7-3 with TRBJ2-2, with D perhaps TRBD1 or TRBD2 (5 bases each). The CDR3 is made up of 16 amino acids. V dropped 2 bases and J dropped 2 bases, with 12 bases sitting between them. From germline, CDR1 is SGHTA and CDR2 FQGTGA. This CDR3 is CASSLRGADNTGELFF. DNA of the CDR3: TGTGCCAGCAGCTTACGAGGGGCGGATAACACCGGGGAGCTGTTTTTT.